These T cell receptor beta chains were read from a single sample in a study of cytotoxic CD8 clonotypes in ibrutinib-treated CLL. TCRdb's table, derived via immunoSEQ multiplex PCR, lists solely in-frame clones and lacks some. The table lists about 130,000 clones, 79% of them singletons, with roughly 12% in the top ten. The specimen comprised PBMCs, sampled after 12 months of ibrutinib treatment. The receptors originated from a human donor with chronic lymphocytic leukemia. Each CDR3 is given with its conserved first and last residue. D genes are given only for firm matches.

CDR3nt: TGTGCCAGCAGCACAACGGGGGACTACGAGCAGTACTTC; CDR3aa: CASSTTGDYEQYF; v_gene: TRBV4-2; d_gene: NA; j_gene: TRBJ2-7; len: 13
CDR3nt: TGTGCCAGCAGTGTGTATCTACAAGAGACCCAGTACTTC; CDR3aa: CASSVYLQETQYF; v_gene: TRBV25-1; d_gene: NA; j_gene: TRBJ2-5; len: 13
CDR3nt: TGTGCCAGCAGCAAAGTAAATTGTTTCACGCTAGGGGTCCCCTACAATGAGCAGTTCTTC; CDR3aa: CASSKVNCFTLGVPYNEQFF; v_gene: TRBV21-1; d_gene: NA; j_gene: TRBJ2-1; len: 20
CDR3nt: TGCAGCGTTGGCAGGGCCAGGGCACGGTTTGCAGATACGCAGTATTTT; CDR3aa: CSVGRARARFADTQYF; v_gene: TRBV29-1; d_gene: NA; j_gene: TRBJ2-3; len: 16
CDR3nt: TGTGCCAGCAGTCCCGGACAGGGGCACTACAATGAGCAGTTCTTC; CDR3aa: CASSPGQGHYNEQFF; v_gene: TRBV27; d_gene: TRBD1; j_gene: TRBJ2-1; len: 15
CDR3nt: TGTGCCAGCTCGGAAGACAAGAACTATGGCTACACCTTC; CDR3aa: CASSEDKNYGYTF; v_gene: TRBV18; d_gene: NA; j_gene: TRBJ1-2; len: 13
CDR3nt: TGCAGCGTCGAGGACAGGGTTGGCTACACCTTC; CDR3aa: CSVEDRVGYTF; v_gene: TRBV29-1; d_gene: TRBD1; j_gene: TRBJ1-2; len: 11
CDR3nt: TGTGCCACCAGCAGACCCCCTGGCGGGAGACGGACAGATACGCAGTATTTT; CDR3aa: CATSRPPGGRRTDTQYF; v_gene: TRBV15; d_gene: TRBD2; j_gene: TRBJ2-3; len: 17
CDR3nt: TGCGCCAGCGCCGCTTTTAGCGTTTACGAGCAGTACTTC; CDR3aa: CASAAFSVYEQYF; v_gene: TRBV5-1; d_gene: NA; j_gene: TRBJ2-7; len: 13
CDR3nt: TGTGCCAGCAGCTTAGTTGGGGGGTCACAGCCCCAGCATTTT; CDR3aa: CASSLVGGSQPQHF; v_gene: TRBV7-9; d_gene: NA; j_gene: TRBJ1-5; len: 14
CDR3nt: TGTGCCAGCAGTTACGGACAGGGTTTCTACAATGAGCAGTTCTTC; CDR3aa: CASSYGQGFYNEQFF; v_gene: TRBV6-5; d_gene: TRBD1; j_gene: TRBJ2-1; len: 15
CDR3nt: TGTGCCAGCAGTCTCCGGGCCGACACCGGGGAGCTGTTTTTT; CDR3aa: CASSLRADTGELFF; v_gene: TRBV2; d_gene: NA; j_gene: TRBJ2-2; len: 14
CDR3nt: TGTGCCAGCAGCTTAGAAGGGACGAGGCTTGATCAGCCCCAGCATTTT; CDR3aa: CASSLEGTRLDQPQHF; v_gene: TRBV7-2; d_gene: NA; j_gene: TRBJ1-5; len: 16
CDR3nt: TGTGCCACCAAGAGGCCGGCGGATACGCAGTATTTT; CDR3aa: CATKRPADTQYF; v_gene: TRBV28; d_gene: NA; j_gene: TRBJ2-3; len: 12
CDR3nt: TGTGCCAGCAGCTTAACAGGGCCCTATGGCTACACCTTC; CDR3aa: CASSLTGPYGYTF; v_gene: TRBV5-4; d_gene: NA; j_gene: TRBJ1-2; len: 13
CDR3nt: TGTGCCAGCAGTGAATATACTGCCTCCGAGCAGTGCTTC; CDR3aa: CASSEYTASEQCF; v_gene: TRBV25-1; d_gene: NA; j_gene: TRBJ2-7; len: 13
CDR3nt: TGTGCCAGCTCACCATCGCAGGGGGCTGAAAAACTGTTTTTT; CDR3aa: CASSPSQGAEKLFF; v_gene: TRBV18; d_gene: TRBD1; j_gene: TRBJ1-4; len: 14
CDR3nt: TGTGCCAGTAGTATAGCGACAGGGGCGGGCTATGGCTACACCTTC; CDR3aa: CASSIATGAGYGYTF; v_gene: TRBV19; d_gene: TRBD1; j_gene: TRBJ1-2; len: 15
CDR3nt: TGTGCCAGCAGTTACGGGCAGGGGGTAACCGGGGAGCTGTTTTTT; CDR3aa: CASSYGQGVTGELFF; v_gene: TRBV6-6; d_gene: TRBD1; j_gene: TRBJ2-2; len: 15